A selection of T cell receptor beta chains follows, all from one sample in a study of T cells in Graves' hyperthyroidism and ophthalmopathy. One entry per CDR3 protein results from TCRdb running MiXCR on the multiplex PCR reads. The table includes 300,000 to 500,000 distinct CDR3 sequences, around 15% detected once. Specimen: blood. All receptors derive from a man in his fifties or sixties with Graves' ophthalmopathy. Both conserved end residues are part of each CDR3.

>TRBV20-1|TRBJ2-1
CSADIYTSYNEQFF
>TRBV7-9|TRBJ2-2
CASTRAGDTGELFF
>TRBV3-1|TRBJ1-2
CASSQSGGTYGYTF
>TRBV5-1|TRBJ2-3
CASSQAGGASTDTQYF
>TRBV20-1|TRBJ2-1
CSARDLRYNEQFF
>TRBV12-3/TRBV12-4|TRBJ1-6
CASSFRVSSYNSPLHF
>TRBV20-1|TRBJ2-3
CSARQIGATDTQYF
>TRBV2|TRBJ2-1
CASSPRGLAGSNEQFF
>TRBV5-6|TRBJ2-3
CASSAHAGDTQYF
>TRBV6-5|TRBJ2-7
CASSYTQGSYEQYF
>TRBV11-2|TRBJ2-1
CASSSTSGSVYEQFF
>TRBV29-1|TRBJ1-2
CSAPLEGRNGYTF
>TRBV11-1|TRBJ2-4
CASSRAPVVDIQYF
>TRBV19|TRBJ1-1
CASSIRRGTNTEAFF
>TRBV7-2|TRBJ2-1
CASSSPLGGAYNEQFF
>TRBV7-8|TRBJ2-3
CASSLAPGLAGVGTDTQYF
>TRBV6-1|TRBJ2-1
CASSEEQGGEQFF
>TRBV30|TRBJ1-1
CAWTQDRSTEAFF
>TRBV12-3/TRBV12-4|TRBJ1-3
CASNFGTGRSGGNTIYF
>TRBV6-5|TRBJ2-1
CASSYSGGVNEQFF
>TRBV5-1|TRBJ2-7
CASSQSTSYEQYF
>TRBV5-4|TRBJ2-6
CASSLAAGHSGANVLTF
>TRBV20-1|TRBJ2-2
CSARENNMGELFF
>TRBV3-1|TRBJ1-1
CASSHPRDRGQEAFF
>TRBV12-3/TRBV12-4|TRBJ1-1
CASSYQGPGTEAFF
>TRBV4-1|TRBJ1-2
CASSQEKAQRGYTF
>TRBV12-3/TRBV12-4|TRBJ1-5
CASSFSQGGQPQHF
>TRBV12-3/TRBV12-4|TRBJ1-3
CASSFTPVGTIYF
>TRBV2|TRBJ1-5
CASSADRVGNQPQHF